This TCR beta chain was captured by sequencing in a study of blood T cell repertoires in COVID-19. Here immunoSEQ multiplex PCR was the method, and the copy in TCRdb shows in-frame clones only, minus some. The sample shows about 440,000 clones, less than 95% of them seen only once. V lost 4 bases, J lost 6 bases, and 11 bases stayed unmatched. This CDR3 has 16 residues. The V gene's germline CDR1 is ENHRY and CDR2 SYGVKD. The sequence derives from a man aged 18 to 29 who had recovered from COVID-19. This rearrangement joins TRBV10-3 to TRBJ2-1; 8 positions agree with TRBD2. Input material: PBMCs or T cells enriched from blood (not recorded which). CDR3 amino acids: CAISALRREALNEQFF. DNA of the CDR3: TGTGCCATCAGTGCCCTCCGGCGGGAGGCCCTCAATGAGCAGTTCTTC.